Shown below are 9 T cell receptor beta chains from a single sample sequenced in a study of technical replicates of blood from four donors. Assay: immunoSEQ multiplex PCR; the TCRdb copy retains only in-frame clones and omits some. The sample has around 80,000 clones, 90% to 95% seen once. Source material: T cells isolated from PBMCs. The receptors shown here come from a human donor in good health.

The J gene is TRBJ1-1, the V gene TRBV5-4, with D hard to call. Looked up from germline, CDR1 is SGHNT and CDR2 is YYREEE (reference sequence). Trimming took 2 bases from V and 1 from J, leaving 6 bases between them. This CDR3 spans 13 amino acids. Here the CDR3 reads CASSFQENTEAFF. The CDR3 DNA reads as TGTGCCAGCAGCTTTCAGGAGAACACTGAAGCTTTCTTT.

The CDR3 region has the DNA TGTGCCAGTAGTATAGCTAGCCCCGGCTCGTACAATGAGCAGTTCTTC. Its protein product is CASSIASPGSYNEQFF. This chain connects TRBV19 to TRBJ2-1; D is possibly TRBD2 (5 bases). CDR3 length: 16 residues. Germline CDR1 is LNHDA and CDR2 is SQIVND (reference sequence). The V and J ends lost 1 base and 4 bases respectively, with 14 bases between them.

The count of this clone is one. V and J are TRBV6-5 and TRBJ1-2; D may be TRBD1 (5 bases). Germline V gene sequence: CDR1 MNHEY, CDR2 SVGAGI. The CDR3 has 15 residues. The ends were cut back, 4 bases at V and 1 base at J, with 13 bases in the middle. The CDR3: CASSSSGLLNYGYTF. CDR3 DNA sequence: TGTGCCAGCAGTTCTTCAGGGCTCCTTAACTATGGCTACACCTTC.

A single count supports this clone. The V and J genes are TRBV7-2 and TRBJ2-5, with a tentative D call TRBD1 (6 bases). CDR3 length: 14 residues. Germline V gives CDR1 SGHTA, CDR2 FQGNSA. Trimming shortened V by 5 bases and J by 1 base, and 11 bases separated the two germline ends. For the CDR3, the DNA is TGTGCCAGCAGCCGACGGACAGCCCAAGAGACCCAGTACTTC. Protein: CASSRRTAQETQYF.

This chain joins TRBV6-1 and TRBJ2-5, with D maybe TRBD1 (6 bases). Germline V gene data show CDR1 as MNHNS and CDR2 as SASEGT. CDR3 length equals 14 residues. The V end lost 2 bases, the J end lost 5 bases, and 12 bases lay between the germline ends. The CDR3, as DNA: TGTGCCAGCAGTGAATGGGGGCCGGAGGAGACCCAGTACTTC. Its protein product is CASSEWGPEETQYF.

The chain carries TRBV29-1 and TRBJ1-3, with a possible D match to TRBD1 (5 bases). This CDR3 is 12 amino acids long. Trimming stripped 4 bases from V and 8 bases from J, with 12 bases between. Germline CDR1 and CDR2: SQVTM and ANQGSEA. Written as DNA, the CDR3 is TGCAGCGTTGCCAGGGAAAGGGACACCATATATTTT. It codes for CSVARERDTIYF.

V usage is TRBV11-2 and J usage is TRBJ2-7; D is perhaps TRBD1 (6 bases). CDR3 length equals 16 residues. V dropped 4 bases and J dropped 3 bases, with 19 bases sitting between them. Germline lookup yields CDR1 SGHAT and CDR2 FQNNGV. The chain's CDR3 is CASSYGAWTEVYEQYF. The CDR3, as DNA: TGTGCCAGCAGCTATGGAGCTTGGACAGAAGTCTACGAGCAGTACTTC.

The chain carries TRBV7-6 and TRBJ1-3; 8 nucleotides match TRBD1. This CDR3 region has 14 residues. Per the germline V gene, CDR1 is SGHVS and CDR2 is FNYEAQ. Trimming took 5 bases from V and 5 from J; bases not matched to a gene: 5. The chain's CDR3 is CASSMGQARNTIYF. The DNA for the CDR3 is TGTGCCAGCAGCATGGGACAGGCGAGAAACACCATATATTTT.

This rearrangement joins TRBV4-2 to TRBJ1-1; D is perhaps TRBD1 (6 bases). V lost 1 base and J lost 2, with 11 bases in between. Germline values: CDR1 LGHNA, CDR2 YNFKEQ. The CDR3 loop spans 15 amino acids. The CDR3 DNA reads TGTGCCAGCAGCCAAGGCGCAGGGGAAAACACTGAAGCTTTCTTT. Its protein is CASSQGAGENTEAFF.